This is a list of T cell receptor beta chains from one sample in a study of T cells in Graves' hyperthyroidism and ophthalmopathy. TCRdb called the multiplex PCR reads again in MiXCR, with one record for every CDR3 protein. The sample consists of 600,000 to 800,000 distinct CDR3 sequences, approximately 40% of them appearing once. The sample was blood. These TCRs come from a woman aged 40 to 50 with Graves' hyperthyroidism. Each CDR3 is given with its conserved first and last residue. Fields, in order: clone size, V gene, J gene, D gene, CDR3 protein, CDR3 DNA. The D gene is left open where the match is weak. Clone size is stated in some rows and not others, as once, few, many or a class when expanded.

size: -; V: TRBV20-1; J: TRBJ2-5; D: TRBD2; CDR3: CSARTSGGEETQYF; DNA: TGCAGTGCTAGAACTAGCGGGGGTGAGGAGACCCAGTACTTC
size: -; V: TRBV10-1; J: TRBJ1-3; D: -; CDR3: CASSSDLGNTIYF; DNA: TGCGCCAGCAGTTCCGACCTGGGTAACACCATATATTTT
size: many; V: TRBV2; J: TRBJ1-5; D: -; CDR3: CASSEERDQPQHF; DNA: TGTGCCAGCAGTGAAGAAAGGGATCAGCCCCAGCATTTT
size: -; V: TRBV7-9; J: TRBJ1-4; D: -; CDR3: CASSLVGHINEKLFF; DNA: TGTGCCAGCAGCTTAGTTGGACACATTAATGAGAAACTGTTTTTT
size: few; V: TRBV29-1; J: TRBJ2-2; D: -; CDR3: CSVGDTYPAGELFF; DNA: TGCAGCGTAGGGGACACCTATCCGGCCGGGGAGCTGTTTTTT
size: -; V: TRBV11-2; J: TRBJ1-4; D: TRBD1; CDR3: CASSVRGNEKLFF; DNA: TGTGCCAGCAGCGTCAGGGGGAACGAAAAACTGTTTTTT
size: -; V: TRBV7-9; J: TRBJ1-1; D: -; CDR3: CASSTHGPGRTEAFF; DNA: TGTGCCAGCAGCACCCATGGGCCCGGTCGGACTGAAGCTTTCTTT
size: few; V: TRBV6-5; J: TRBJ2-6; D: TRBD2; CDR3: CASSYSRENWANVLTF; DNA: TGTGCCAGCAGTTACTCGCGGGAGAATTGGGCCAACGTCCTGACTTTC
size: few; V: TRBV19; J: TRBJ1-5; D: -; CDR3: CASSIDVRPGNQPQHF; DNA: TGTGCCAGTAGTATAGATGTCCGACCGGGAAATCAGCCCCAGCATTTT
size: -; V: TRBV19; J: TRBJ1-2; D: TRBD1; CDR3: CASSRGQDLYGYTF; DNA: TGTGCCAGTAGTAGGGGACAGGACCTCTATGGCTACACCTTC
size: few; V: TRBV6-1; J: TRBJ1-1; D: -; CDR3: CASTENTWNTEAFF; DNA: TGTGCCAGCACCGAGAACACATGGAACACTGAAGCTTTCTTT
size: -; V: TRBV5-1; J: TRBJ2-2; D: TRBD1; CDR3: CASSLTGQGTGELFF; DNA: TGCGCCAGCAGCTTGACGGGACAGGGGACCGGGGAGCTGTTTTTT
size: -; V: TRBV5-1; J: TRBJ2-2; D: TRBD2; CDR3: CASQLAGVPMTGELFF; DNA: TGCGCCAGCCAACTAGCGGGGGTTCCGATGACCGGGGAGCTGTTTTTT
size: few; V: TRBV7-2; J: TRBJ1-6; D: -; CDR3: CASSLERSSPLHF; DNA: TGTGCCAGCAGCTTAGAAAGATCTTCACCCCTCCACTTT
size: -; V: TRBV29-1; J: TRBJ1-2; D: TRBD1; CDR3: CSDRDRDYGYTF; DNA: TGCAGCGACAGAGACAGGGACTATGGCTACACCTTC
size: few; V: TRBV7-2; J: TRBJ2-3; D: -; CDR3: CASSLQADPWGTDTQYF; DNA: TGTGCCAGCAGCTTACAAGCGGACCCATGGGGCACAGATACGCAGTATTTT
size: -; V: TRBV10-3; J: TRBJ1-2; D: -; CDR3: CAIMSASGDTF; DNA: TGTGCCATCATGAGCGCGTCTGGGGACACCTTC
size: -; V: TRBV11-2; J: TRBJ1-2; D: TRBD1; CDR3: CASSNGQVAYYGYTF; DNA: TGTGCCAGCAGCAATGGACAGGTTGCTTACTATGGCTACACCTTC
size: -; V: TRBV20-1; J: TRBJ2-7; D: -; CDR3: CSAREIQWRVEQYF; DNA: TGCAGTGCTAGAGAGATCCAGTGGAGAGTCGAGCAGTACTTC
size: -; V: TRBV29-1; J: TRBJ2-5; D: TRBD1; CDR3: CSDRGPQETQYF; DNA: TGCAGCGACAGGGGGCCCCAAGAGACCCAGTACTTC
size: few; V: TRBV12-3/TRBV12-4; J: TRBJ1-2; D: -; CDR3: CASSSPPTGRVTF; DNA: TGTGCCAGCAGTTCGCCCCCAACAGGGAGGGTGACCTTC
size: -; V: TRBV10-3; J: TRBJ2-2; D: -; CDR3: CAISDRVGELFF; DNA: TGTGCCATCAGTGACAGGGTAGGGGAGCTGTTTTTT
size: -; V: TRBV24-1; J: TRBJ2-7; D: -; CDR3: CATSEIDSYEQYF; DNA: TGTGCCACCAGTGAGATTGACAGCTACGAGCAGTACTTC
size: many; V: TRBV7-8; J: TRBJ2-7; D: TRBD1; CDR3: CASSLYRGTYEQYF; DNA: TGTGCCAGCAGCCTTTACAGGGGGACCTACGAGCAGTACTTC
size: many; V: TRBV20-1; J: TRBJ2-7; D: -; CDR3: CSGGQRGYEQYF; DNA: TGCAGTGGAGGACAGCGAGGCTACGAGCAGTACTTC
size: -; V: TRBV10-3; J: TRBJ2-3; D: -; CDR3: CAISGVAGASTDTQYF; DNA: TGTGCCATCAGTGGAGTGGCCGGGGCCAGCACAGATACGCAGTATTTT
size: many; V: TRBV20-1; J: TRBJ1-1; D: -; CDR3: CSAGGGTVNTEAFF; DNA: TGCAGTGCTGGGGGGGGGACGGTGAACACTGAAGCTTTCTTT
size: many; V: TRBV7-9; J: TRBJ1-6; D: TRBD1; CDR3: CASSADRGLENSPLHF; DNA: TGTGCCAGCAGCGCGGACAGGGGGCTGGAGAATTCACCCCTCCACTTT
size: -; V: TRBV28; J: TRBJ1-2; D: -; CDR3: CASGDQDQVPLNGYTF; DNA: TGTGCCAGCGGGGACCAGGACCAGGTCCCCCTCAATGGCTACACCTTC
size: -; V: TRBV29-1; J: TRBJ2-5; D: -; CDR3: CSVRPQETQYF; DNA: TGCAGCGTTCGACCCCAAGAGACCCAGTACTTC
size: once; V: TRBV11-2; J: TRBJ2-7; D: -; CDR3: CASSQGFGGSYEQYF; DNA: TGCGCCAGCAGCCAAGGGTTCGGGGGCAGCTACGAGCAGTACTTC
size: -; V: TRBV6-1; J: TRBJ1-5; D: -; CDR3: CASRGTVGNQPQHF; DNA: TGTGCCAGCAGGGGGACGGTAGGAAATCAGCCCCAGCATTTT
size: -; V: TRBV10-1; J: TRBJ1-5; D: -; CDR3: CASRGTHDQPKHF; DNA: TGCGCCAGCAGGGGGACTCACGATCAGCCCAAGCATTTT
size: -; V: TRBV7-2; J: TRBJ1-3; D: -; CDR3: CASSTGPGNTTYF; DNA: TGTGCCAGCAGCACCGGACCTGGAAACACCACATATTTT
size: many; V: TRBV19; J: TRBJ1-5; D: -; CDR3: CASSISQTWRAATNQPQHF; DNA: TGTGCCAGTAGTATAAGTCAGACCTGGAGAGCAGCCACCAATCAGCCCCAGCATTTT
size: many; V: TRBV4-1; J: TRBJ1-6; D: -; CDR3: CASSSERANSPLHF; DNA: TGCGCCAGCAGCTCCGAGCGGGCCAATTCACCCCTCCACTTT
size: -; V: TRBV19; J: TRBJ2-2; D: -; CDR3: CASSITLQNTGELFF; DNA: TGTGCCAGTAGTATAACTTTACAGAACACCGGGGAGCTGTTTTTT
size: many; V: TRBV29-1; J: TRBJ2-1; D: -; CDR3: CSALHGVRNEQFF; DNA: TGCAGCGCCCTGCACGGGGTTCGTAATGAGCAGTTCTTC
size: -; V: TRBV11-2; J: TRBJ1-1; D: -; CDR3: CASSTVGVRGVNTEAFF; DNA: TGTGCCAGCAGCACGGTCGGGGTTAGGGGAGTGAACACTGAAGCTTTCTTT
size: many; V: TRBV11-2; J: TRBJ2-5; D: -; CDR3: CASSFGQGEGETQYF; DNA: TGTGCCAGCAGCTTCGGGCAGGGTGAGGGAGAGACCCAGTACTTC
size: few; V: TRBV5-1; J: TRBJ2-7; D: -; CDR3: CASRWDTYEQYF; DNA: TGCGCCAGCAGATGGGACACCTACGAGCAGTACTTC
size: -; V: TRBV4-1; J: TRBJ2-5; D: -; CDR3: CASSQGRPETQYF; DNA: TGCGCCAGCAGCCAAGGACGGCCAGAGACCCAGTACTTC
size: -; V: TRBV20-1; J: TRBJ2-7; D: TRBD1; CDR3: CSARDFGVTGRINEQYF; DNA: TGCAGTGCTAGAGATTTTGGGGTGACAGGGCGGATAAACGAGCAGTACTTC
size: -; V: TRBV29-1; J: TRBJ1-4; D: TRBD1; CDR3: CSVYGQGDEKLFF; DNA: TGCAGCGTGTATGGACAGGGGGATGAAAAACTGTTTTTT
size: -; V: TRBV4-3; J: TRBJ2-5; D: TRBD2; CDR3: CASSQQLAGAQETQYF; DNA: TGCGCCAGCAGCCAACAGCTAGCGGGGGCCCAAGAGACCCAGTACTTC
size: many; V: TRBV5-1; J: TRBJ1-1; D: TRBD1; CDR3: CASSLGDSVGDTEAFF; DNA: TGCGCCAGCAGCTTGGGGGACAGCGTCGGCGACACTGAAGCTTTCTTT
size: many; V: TRBV10-3; J: TRBJ1-3; D: -; CDR3: CAISGMGPPTDTIYF; DNA: TGTGCCATCAGTGGAATGGGCCCTCCGACCGACACCATATATTTT
size: -; V: TRBV20-1; J: TRBJ1-2; D: -; CDR3: CSARGPGNYGYTF; DNA: TGCAGTGCTAGGGGACCGGGAAACTATGGCTACACCTTC
size: -; V: TRBV29-1; J: TRBJ2-3; D: -; CDR3: CSVGPREATDTQYF; DNA: TGCAGCGTTGGTCCTAGGGAGGCGACAGATACGCAGTATTTT
size: many; V: TRBV13; J: TRBJ2-7; D: -; CDR3: CASSPTRTGNYEQYF; DNA: TGTGCCAGCAGCCCAACGAGGACCGGGAACTACGAGCAGTACTTC
size: -; V: TRBV7-3; J: TRBJ1-2; D: TRBD1; CDR3: CASSLMGVDRDYGYTF; DNA: TGTGCCAGCAGCTTAATGGGGGTCGACAGGGACTATGGCTACACCTTC